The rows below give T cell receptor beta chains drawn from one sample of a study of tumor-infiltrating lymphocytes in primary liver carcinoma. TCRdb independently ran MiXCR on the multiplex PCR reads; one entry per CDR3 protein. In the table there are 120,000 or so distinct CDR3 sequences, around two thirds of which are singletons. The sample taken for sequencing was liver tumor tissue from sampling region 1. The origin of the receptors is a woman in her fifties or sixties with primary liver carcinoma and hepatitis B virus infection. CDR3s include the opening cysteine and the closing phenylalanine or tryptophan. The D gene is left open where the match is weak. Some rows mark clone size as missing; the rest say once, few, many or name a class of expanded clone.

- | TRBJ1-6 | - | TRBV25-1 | TGTGCTAGCAGTGAAGGCGCCCCTCTGGCACCCCTCCACTTT | CASSEGAPLAPLHF
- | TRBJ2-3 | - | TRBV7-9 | TGTGCCAGCAGCAGGTCAGATACGCAGTATTTT | CASSRSDTQYF
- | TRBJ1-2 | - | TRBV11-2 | TGTCCCAGCAGCTTAGTCCATGGGGGGGACGGGCTCCCTTACACCTTC | CPSSLVHGGDGLPYTF
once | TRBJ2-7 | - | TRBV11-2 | TGTGTCAGCAGCTTAAACATCCGCGAGCAGTACTTC | CVSSLNIREQYF
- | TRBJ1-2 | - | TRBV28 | TGTGCCAGCATTGTTAACAGGGAGGATGGCTACACCTTC | CASIVNREDGYTF
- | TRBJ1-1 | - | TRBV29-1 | TGCAGCGCCACGGGTGGAGGCAGGGGAGCTAAAGCTTTCTTT | CSATGGGRGAKAFF
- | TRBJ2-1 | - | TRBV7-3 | TGTGCCAGCAGCTTAAGGAGCCTCGAAGACAATGAGCAGTTCTTC | CASSLRSLEDNEQFF
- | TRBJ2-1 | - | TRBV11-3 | TGTGCCAGCAGCTTAAGTCTGGGGGAGTGGGGTGTCGATGAGCAGCTCTTC | CASSLSLGEWGVDEQLF
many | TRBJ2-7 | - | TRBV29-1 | TGCAGCGTTGAACTAGCCTACGAGCAGTACTTC | CSVELAYEQYF
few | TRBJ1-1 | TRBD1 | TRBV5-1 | TGCGCCAGCAGCTGGGGGACAGACGAAGCTTTCTTT | CASSWGTDEAFF
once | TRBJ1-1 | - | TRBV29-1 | TGCAGCGTGGAAAGCAGGGTGGGCACTGAAGCTTTCTTT | CSVESRVGTEAFF
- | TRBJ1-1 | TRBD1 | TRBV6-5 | TGTGCCAGCAGTTGGACAGGGGTTACTGGAGCTTTCTTT | CASSWTGVTGAFF
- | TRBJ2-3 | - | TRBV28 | TGTGCCAGCAGTTTACCCCGGGGGAAGAGGACAGATACGCAGTATTTT | CASSLPRGKRTDTQYF
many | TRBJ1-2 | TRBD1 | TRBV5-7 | TGTGCCAGCAGCTTGGCATCCCGGGACAGGGGAGGCCCTAACTATGGCTACACCTTC | CASSLASRDRGGPNYGYTF
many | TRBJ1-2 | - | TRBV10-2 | TGCGCCAGCAGTGAGTTGGACGGGGGGGGCTATGGCTACACCTTC | CASSELDGGGYGYTF
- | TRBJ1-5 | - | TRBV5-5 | TGTGCTAGCAGCTTTGGGTCGGCGGGAAGTCAGCCCCAGCATTTT | CASSFGSAGSQPQHF
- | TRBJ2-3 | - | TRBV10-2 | TGCGCCAGCACCCATCGAGTGTTACCTAGCCCAGATACGCAGTATTTT | CASTHRVLPSPDTQYF
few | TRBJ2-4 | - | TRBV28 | TGTGCCAGCAGCCCGGCCGGGACTTCCTTAAACATTCAGTACTTC | CASSPAGTSLNIQYF
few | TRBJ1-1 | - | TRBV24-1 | TGTGCCACCAGTGCGGGGCCTGAAGCTTTCTTT | CATSAGPEAFF
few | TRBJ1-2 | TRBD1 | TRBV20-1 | TGCAGTGCTGCGGAGGACAGGGGCCATAACTATGGCTACACCTTC | CSAAEDRGHNYGYTF
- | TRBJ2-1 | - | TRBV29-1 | TGCCGCGTTGATCCTGGGAGTAAGACCTACAATGAGCAGTTCTTC | CRVDPGSKTYNEQFF
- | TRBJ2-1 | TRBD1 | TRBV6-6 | TGTGCCAGTAGTATAGGACAGGGTCGTGAGCAGTTCTTC | CASSIGQGREQFF
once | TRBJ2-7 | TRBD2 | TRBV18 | TGTGCCAGCTCACATATAGCGGGAGGGCCCATTTACGAGAAGTACTTC | CASSHIAGGPIYEKYF
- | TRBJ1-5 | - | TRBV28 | TGTGCCAGCATGAGGGTTCGCAATCAGCCCCAGCATTTT | CASMRVRNQPQHF
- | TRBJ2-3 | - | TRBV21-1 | TGTGCCAGCAGCGGCTTGGTTTGGCGGAGCACAGATACGCAGTATTTT | CASSGLVWRSTDTQYF
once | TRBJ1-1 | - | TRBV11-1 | TGTGCCACCAGCTTACTGGCCGACACTGAAGCCTTCTTT | CATSLLADTEAFF
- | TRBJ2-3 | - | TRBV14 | TGTGCCAGCAGCCAAGTCCCGGGAGTCGTCAGAGATACGCAGTACTTT | CASSQVPGVVRDTQYF
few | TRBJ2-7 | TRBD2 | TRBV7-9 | TGTGCCAGCAGCGCCAGCGGGGGGCTTGAGCAGTACTTC | CASSASGGLEQYF
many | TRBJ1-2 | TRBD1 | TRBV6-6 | TGTGCCAGCAGCCCCAGGGGGGGAACTAACTATGGCTACACCTTC | CASSPRGGTNYGYTF
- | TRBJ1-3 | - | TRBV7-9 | TGTGCCAGCAGCCCTCTTCGGGCGTTAAACACCATATATTTT | CASSPLRALNTIYF
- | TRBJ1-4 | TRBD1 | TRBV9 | TGTGCCAGCAGCCCTCGGGACAGTACAACTAATGAAAAACTGTTTTTT | CASSPRDSTTNEKLFF
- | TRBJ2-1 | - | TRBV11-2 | TGTGCCAACAGTCGAAGAAGGGGGGGCAGGGTGGATGAGCAGTTCTTC | CANSRRRGGRVDEQFF
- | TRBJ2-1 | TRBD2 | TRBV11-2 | TGTACCAGCAGCCTGGGACTATCCTACAATGAGAAGTTCTTC | CTSSLGLSYNEKFF
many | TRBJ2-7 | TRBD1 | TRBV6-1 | TGTGCCAGCAGTGGCCAAGACAGGGGGCTGCGTTACGAGCAGTACTTC | CASSGQDRGLRYEQYF
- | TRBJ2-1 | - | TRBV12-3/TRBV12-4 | TGTGACAGCAGTTTCGGCCGAGACAATGAGCACTTCTTC | CDSSFGRDNEHFF
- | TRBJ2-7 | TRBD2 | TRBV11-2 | TGTGCCAGTAGCTTAACTAGCGGGAGCGGGCAGTGCTTC | CASSLTSGSGQCF
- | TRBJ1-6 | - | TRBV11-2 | TGTGCCAGTAGCATGGGACAACAATATAATTCACCCCTCCACTTT | CASSMGQQYNSPLHF
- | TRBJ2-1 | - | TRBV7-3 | TGTGCCAGCAGCTTAACGCTTCGGGATGAGCAGTTCTTC | CASSLTLRDEQFF
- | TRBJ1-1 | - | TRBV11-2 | TGTGCCAGCACCCAACGGGTGACTGAAGCTTTCTTT | CASTQRVTEAFF
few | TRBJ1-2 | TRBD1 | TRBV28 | TGTGCCAGCAGTTCATTCGGACAGGGGGCAAACTATGGCTACACCTTC | CASSSFGQGANYGYTF
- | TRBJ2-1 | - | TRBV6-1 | TGTGCCAGCAGGTACTCACAGGGTTATGAGCAGTTCTTC | CASRYSQGYEQFF
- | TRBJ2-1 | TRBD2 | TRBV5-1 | TGCGCCAGCAGCTTGGGAGGGAGGGGAGCCGGTGACTATGAGCAGTTCTTC | CASSLGGRGAGDYEQFF
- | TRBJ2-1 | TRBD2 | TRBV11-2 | TGTGCCACCAGCAGGAGACCAGCGGGGGGGCTGGGGGATGAGCAGTTCTTC | CATSRRPAGGLGDEQFF
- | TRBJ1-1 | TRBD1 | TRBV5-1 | TGCTCCAGCAGCCCGGGGACAGATTCCAACACTGAAGCTTTCTTT | CSSSPGTDSNTEAFF
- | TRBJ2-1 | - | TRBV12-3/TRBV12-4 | TGTACCAGCAGTCAAACCATGACAAGTGTGGTTCGCCAGCAGTTCTTC | CTSSQTMTSVVRQQFF
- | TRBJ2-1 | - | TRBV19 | TGTGTCAGTACTATTGACAGGTCCTACAATGAGGAGTTCTTC | CVSTIDRSYNEEFF
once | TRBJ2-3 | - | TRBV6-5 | TGTGCCAGCAGTCAATCGGAACCGATTAGTGGGCCCCCAAATACGCAGTATTTT | CASSQSEPISGPPNTQYF
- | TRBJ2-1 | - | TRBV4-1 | TGCGCCAGCAGCCAAGGTTATGGCAGTTACAATGATCAGTTCTTC | CASSQGYGSYNDQFF
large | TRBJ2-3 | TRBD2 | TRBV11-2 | TGTGCCAGCAGCTTAGGGGGACTAACGTACACGTCAGATACGCAGTATTTT | CASSLGGLTYTSDTQYF
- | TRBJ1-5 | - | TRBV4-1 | TGCGCCAGCAGGCAAATAGGGGGGAAGTCCAATCAGCCCCATCATTTT | CASRQIGGKSNQPHHF
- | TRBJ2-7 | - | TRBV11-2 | TGTGCCAGCAGCTTAGATCAAACAGTGTCGTACGAGCAGTACTTC | CASSLDQTVSYEQYF
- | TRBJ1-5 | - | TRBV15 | TGTGCCACCAGCACTAGGGGGGGCGTCAATCAGCCCCAGCATTTT | CATSTRGGVNQPQHF
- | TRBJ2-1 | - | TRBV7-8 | TGTGCCAGCAGCCAAGGAGGCTCCTGCAATGAGCAGCTCTTC | CASSQGGSCNEQLF